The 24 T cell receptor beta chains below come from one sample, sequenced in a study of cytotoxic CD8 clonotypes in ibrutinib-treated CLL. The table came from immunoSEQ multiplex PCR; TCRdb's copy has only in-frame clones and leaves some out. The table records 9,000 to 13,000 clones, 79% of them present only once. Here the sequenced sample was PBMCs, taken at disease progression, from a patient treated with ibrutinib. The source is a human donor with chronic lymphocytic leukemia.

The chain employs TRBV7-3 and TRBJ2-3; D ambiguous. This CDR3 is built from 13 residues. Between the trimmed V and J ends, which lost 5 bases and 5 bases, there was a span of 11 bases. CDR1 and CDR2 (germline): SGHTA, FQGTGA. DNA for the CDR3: TGTGCCAGCAGCGCGTCGCACGGAGATACGCAGTATTTT. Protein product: CASSASHGDTQYF. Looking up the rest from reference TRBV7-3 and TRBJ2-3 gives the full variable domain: GAGVSQTPSNKVTEKGKYVELRCDPISGHTALYWYRQSLGQGPEFLIYFQGTGAADDSGLPNDRFFAVRPEGSVSTLKIQRTERGDSAVYLCASSASHGDTQYFGPGTRLTVL.

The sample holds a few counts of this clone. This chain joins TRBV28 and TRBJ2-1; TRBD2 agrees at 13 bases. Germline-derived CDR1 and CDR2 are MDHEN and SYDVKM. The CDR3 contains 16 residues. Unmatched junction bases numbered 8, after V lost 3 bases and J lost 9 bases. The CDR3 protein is CASSLGLAGLKGEQFF. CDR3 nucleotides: TGTGCCAGCAGTTTGGGACTAGCGGGGCTTAAGGGTGAGCAGTTCTTC.

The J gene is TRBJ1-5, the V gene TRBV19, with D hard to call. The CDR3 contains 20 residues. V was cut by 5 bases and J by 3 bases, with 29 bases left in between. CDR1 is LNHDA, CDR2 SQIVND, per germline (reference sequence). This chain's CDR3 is CASSFPPGGSGSYFNQPQHF. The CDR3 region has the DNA TGTGCCAGTAGTTTCCCCCCGGGAGGGTCGGGGTCTTATTTCAATCAGCCCCAGCATTTT.

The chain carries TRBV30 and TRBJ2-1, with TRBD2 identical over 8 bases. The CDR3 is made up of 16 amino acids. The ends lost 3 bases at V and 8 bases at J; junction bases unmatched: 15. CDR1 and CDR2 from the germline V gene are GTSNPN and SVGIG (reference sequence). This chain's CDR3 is CAWRRGIGLAYYEQFF. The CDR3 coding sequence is TGTGCCTGGAGAAGAGGGATTGGACTAGCTTATTATGAGCAGTTCTTC. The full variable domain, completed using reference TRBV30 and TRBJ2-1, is SQTIHQWPATLVQPVGSPLSLECTVEGTSNPNLYWYRQAAGRGLQLLFYSVGIGQISSEVPQNLSASRPQDRQFILSSKKLLLSDSGFYLCAWRRGIGLAYYEQFFGPGTRLTVL.

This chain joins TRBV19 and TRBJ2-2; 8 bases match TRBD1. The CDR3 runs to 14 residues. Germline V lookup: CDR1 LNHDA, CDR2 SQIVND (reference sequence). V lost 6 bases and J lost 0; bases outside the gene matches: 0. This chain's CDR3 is CASRTGANTGELFF. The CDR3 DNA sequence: TGTGCCAGTAGGACAGGGGCGAACACCGGGGAGCTGTTTTTT.

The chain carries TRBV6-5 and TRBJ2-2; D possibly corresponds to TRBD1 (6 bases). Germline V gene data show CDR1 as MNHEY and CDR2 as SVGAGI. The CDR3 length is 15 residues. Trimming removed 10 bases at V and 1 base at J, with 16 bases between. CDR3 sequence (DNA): TGTGCCACCCAGTGGATGGACAGGAACACCGGGGAGCTGTTTTTT. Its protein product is CATQWMDRNTGELFF.

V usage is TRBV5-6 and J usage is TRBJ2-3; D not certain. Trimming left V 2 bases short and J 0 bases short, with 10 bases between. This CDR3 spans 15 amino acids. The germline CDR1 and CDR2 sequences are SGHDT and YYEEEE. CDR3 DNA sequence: TGTGCCAGCAGCTTAGGTCCAACTAGCACAGATACGCAGTATTTT. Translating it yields CASSLGPTSTDTQYF.

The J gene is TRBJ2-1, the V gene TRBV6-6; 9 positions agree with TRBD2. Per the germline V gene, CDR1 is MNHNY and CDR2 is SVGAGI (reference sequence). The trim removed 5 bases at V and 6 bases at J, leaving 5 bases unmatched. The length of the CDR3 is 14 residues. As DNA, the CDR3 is TGTGCCAGCAGTCTTAGCGGGAGCGTCAATGAGCAGTTCTTC. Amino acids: CASSLSGSVNEQFF.

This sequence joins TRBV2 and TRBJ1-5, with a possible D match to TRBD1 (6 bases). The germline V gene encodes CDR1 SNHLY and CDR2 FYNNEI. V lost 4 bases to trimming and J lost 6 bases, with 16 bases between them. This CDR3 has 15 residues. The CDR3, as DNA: TGTGCCAGCAGTGCCGTCCGGGCAGGGGTTCAGCCCCAGCATTTT. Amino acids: CASSAVRAGVQPQHF. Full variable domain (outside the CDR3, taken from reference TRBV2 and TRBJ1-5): EPEVTQTPSHQVTQMGQEVILRCVPISNHLYFYWYRQILGQKVEFLVSFYNNEISEKSEIFDDQFSVERPDGSNFTLKIRSTKLEDSAMYFCASSAVRAGVQPQHFGDGTRLSIL.

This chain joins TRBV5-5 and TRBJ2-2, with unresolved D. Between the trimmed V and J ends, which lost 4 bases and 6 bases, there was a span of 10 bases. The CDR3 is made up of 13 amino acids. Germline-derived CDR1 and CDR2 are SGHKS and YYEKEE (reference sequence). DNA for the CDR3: TGTGCCAGCAGCCCGGACCCTCCCGGGGAGCTGTTTTTT. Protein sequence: CASSPDPPGELFF.

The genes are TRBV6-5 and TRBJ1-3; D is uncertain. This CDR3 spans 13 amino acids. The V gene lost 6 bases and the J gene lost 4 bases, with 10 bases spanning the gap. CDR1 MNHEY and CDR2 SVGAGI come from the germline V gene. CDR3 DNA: TGTGCCAGCAGAGTGCCCACGGGAAACACCATATATTTT. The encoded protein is CASRVPTGNTIYF.

The CDR3 loop reads CARRPNSGNTIYF. CDR3 coding DNA: TGTGCCAGACGACCCAACTCTGGAAACACCATATATTTT. The chain joins TRBV2 to TRBJ1-3, with unresolved D. The CDR3 totals 13 residues. V was shortened by 9 bases and J by 0 bases, with 9 bases between the two germline ends. Germline CDR1 is SNHLY and CDR2 is FYNNEI.

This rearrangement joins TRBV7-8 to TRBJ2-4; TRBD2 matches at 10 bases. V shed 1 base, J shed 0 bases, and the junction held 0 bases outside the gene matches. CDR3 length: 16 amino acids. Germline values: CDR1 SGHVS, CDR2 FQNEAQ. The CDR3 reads CASSLGLAGAKNIQYF. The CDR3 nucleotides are TGTGCCAGCAGCTTAGGACTAGCGGGAGCCAAAAACATTCAGTACTTC.

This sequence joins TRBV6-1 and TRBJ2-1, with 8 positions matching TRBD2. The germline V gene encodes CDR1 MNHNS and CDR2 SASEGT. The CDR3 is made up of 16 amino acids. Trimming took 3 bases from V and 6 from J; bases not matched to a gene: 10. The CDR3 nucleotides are TGTGCCAGCAGTGAGTTAATTGCGGGGGGTTCCAATGAGCAGTTCTTC. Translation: CASSELIAGGSNEQFF.

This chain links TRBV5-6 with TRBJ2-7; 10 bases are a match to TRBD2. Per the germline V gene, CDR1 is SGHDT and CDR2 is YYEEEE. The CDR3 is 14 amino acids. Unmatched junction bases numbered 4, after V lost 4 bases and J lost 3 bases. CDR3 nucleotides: TGTGCCAGCAGCGTGGGACTAGCGTACTACGAGCAGTACTTC. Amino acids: CASSVGLAYYEQYF.

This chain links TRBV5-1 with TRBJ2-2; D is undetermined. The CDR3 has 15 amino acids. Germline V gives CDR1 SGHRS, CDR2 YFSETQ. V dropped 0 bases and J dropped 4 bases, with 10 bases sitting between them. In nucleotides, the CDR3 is TGCGCCAGCAGCTTGGACGTAAGATCCACCGGGGAGCTGTTTTTT. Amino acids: CASSLDVRSTGELFF.

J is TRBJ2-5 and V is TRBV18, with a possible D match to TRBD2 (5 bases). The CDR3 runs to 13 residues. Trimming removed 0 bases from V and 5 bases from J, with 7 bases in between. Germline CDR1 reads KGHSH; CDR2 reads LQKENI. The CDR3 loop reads CASSPPRGETQYF. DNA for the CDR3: TGTGCCAGCTCACCACCTCGAGGGGAGACCCAGTACTTC.

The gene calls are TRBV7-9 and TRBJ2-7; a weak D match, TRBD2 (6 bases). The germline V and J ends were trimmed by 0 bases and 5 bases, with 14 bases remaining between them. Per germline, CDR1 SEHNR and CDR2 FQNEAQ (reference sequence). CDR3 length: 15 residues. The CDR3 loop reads CASSLALTRADEQYF. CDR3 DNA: TGTGCCAGCAGCTTAGCGTTGACTAGAGCCGACGAGCAGTACTTC.

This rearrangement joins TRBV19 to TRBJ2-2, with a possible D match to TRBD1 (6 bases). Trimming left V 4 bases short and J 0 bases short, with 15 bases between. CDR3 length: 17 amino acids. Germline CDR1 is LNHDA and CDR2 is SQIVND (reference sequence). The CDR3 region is CASSNPRQDANTGELFF. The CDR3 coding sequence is TGTGCCAGTAGTAACCCTCGACAGGACGCGAACACCGGGGAGCTGTTTTTT.

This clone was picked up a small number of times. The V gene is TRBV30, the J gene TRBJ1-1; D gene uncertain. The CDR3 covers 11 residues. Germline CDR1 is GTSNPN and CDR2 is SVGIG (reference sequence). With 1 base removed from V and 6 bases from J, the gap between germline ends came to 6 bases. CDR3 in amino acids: CAWSGFSEAFF. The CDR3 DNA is TGTGCCTGGAGTGGGTTTTCTGAAGCTTTCTTT.

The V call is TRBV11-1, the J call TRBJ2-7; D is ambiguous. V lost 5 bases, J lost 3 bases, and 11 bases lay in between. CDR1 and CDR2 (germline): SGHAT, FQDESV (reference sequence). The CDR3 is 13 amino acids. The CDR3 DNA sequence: TGTGCCAGCAGCCCACGGGCCATCTACGAGCAGTACTTC. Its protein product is CASSPRAIYEQYF.

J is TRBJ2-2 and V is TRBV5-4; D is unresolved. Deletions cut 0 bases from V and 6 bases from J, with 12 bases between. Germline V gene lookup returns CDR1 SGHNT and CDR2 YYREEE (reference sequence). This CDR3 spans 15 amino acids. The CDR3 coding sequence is TGTGCCAGCAGCTTGGGGACGCCGGTGCCCGGGGAGCTGTTTTTT. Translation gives CASSLGTPVPGELFF.

CDR3 sequence: CASRAGTSDPLRGYTF. CDR3 nucleotide sequence: TGCGCCAGCAGAGCTGGGACATCGGACCCTCTGCGGGGCTACACCTTC. The J gene is TRBJ1-2, the V gene TRBV5-1, with D possibly being TRBD1 (6 bases). The CDR3 is 16 residues long. Germline V CDR1 and CDR2: SGHRS, YFSETQ. V lost 5 bases, J lost 8 bases, and 25 bases lay in between.

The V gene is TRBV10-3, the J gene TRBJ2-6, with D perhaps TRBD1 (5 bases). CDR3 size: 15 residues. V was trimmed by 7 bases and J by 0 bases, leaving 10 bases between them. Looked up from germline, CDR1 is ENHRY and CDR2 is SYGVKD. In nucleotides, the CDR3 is TGTGCCATCACCGCTCAGGGCTCTGGGGCCAACGTCCTGACTTTC. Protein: CAITAQGSGANVLTF.